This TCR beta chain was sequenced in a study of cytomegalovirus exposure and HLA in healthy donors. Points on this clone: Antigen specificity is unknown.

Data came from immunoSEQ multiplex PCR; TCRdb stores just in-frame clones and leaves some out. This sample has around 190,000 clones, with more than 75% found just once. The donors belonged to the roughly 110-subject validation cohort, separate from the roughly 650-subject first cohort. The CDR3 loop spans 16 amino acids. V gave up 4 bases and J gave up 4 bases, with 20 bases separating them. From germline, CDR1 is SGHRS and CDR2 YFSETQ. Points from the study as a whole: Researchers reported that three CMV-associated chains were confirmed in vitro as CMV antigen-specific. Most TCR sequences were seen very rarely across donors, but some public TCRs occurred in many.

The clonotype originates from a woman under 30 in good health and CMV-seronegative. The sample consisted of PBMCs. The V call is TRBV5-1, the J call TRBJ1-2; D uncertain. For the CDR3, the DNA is TGCGCCAGCAGCCCCCCGAGGAGAGGGTCGGGCTATGGCTACACCTTC. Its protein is CASSPPRRGSGYGYTF.